Presented here are 22 T cell receptor beta chains from one specimen sequenced in a study of blood T cell repertoires in COVID-19. TCRdb keeps only in-frame clones here, not all; method: immunoSEQ multiplex PCR. Here the sample spans 40,000 to 45,000 clones, approximately 87% being singletons. Sequenced material: peripheral blood. The receptors originated from a man in his forties or fifties with COVID-19, enrolled during active disease.

The V gene is TRBV5-1, the J gene TRBJ2-3, with D possibly matching TRBD2 (5 bases). With 0 bases removed from V and 2 bases from J, the gap between germline ends came to 7 bases. This CDR3 comprises 14 residues. Germline-derived CDR1 and CDR2 are SGHRS and YFSETQ. The CDR3 sequence: CASSLVAHTDTQYF. The CDR3 DNA sequence: TGCGCCAGCAGCTTGGTAGCGCACACAGATACGCAGTATTTT.

The chain couples TRBV28 to TRBJ2-1; 7 bases align to TRBD1. The V gene end was trimmed by 6 bases and the J gene end by 5 bases; junction bases not matched to a gene: 10. Per germline, CDR1 MDHEN and CDR2 SYDVKM. CDR3 size: 15 residues. The DNA of the CDR3 is TGTGCCAGCAGAGGGACAGCTCTCCGACACAATGAGCAGTTCTTC. It specifies CASRGTALRHNEQFF.

The chain uses TRBV6-5 and TRBJ2-7, with 12 bases identical to TRBD1. CDR3 length: 14 amino acids. Germline CDR1 is MNHEY and CDR2 is SVGAGI. The ends lost 5 bases at V and 5 bases at J; junction bases unmatched: 4. CDR3 sequence: CASSRGQGAHEQYF. CDR3 coding DNA: TGTGCCAGCAGTAGGGGACAGGGGGCCCACGAGCAGTACTTC.

The V and J genes are TRBV7-9 and TRBJ2-7; D remains unclear. The CDR3 consists of 14 residues. Germline V lookup: CDR1 SEHNR, CDR2 FQNEAQ (reference sequence). The germline V and J ends were trimmed by 5 bases and 2 bases, with 13 bases remaining between them. CDR3 amino acids: CASSPQTRPYEQYF. The CDR3, as DNA: TGTGCCAGCAGCCCCCAGACTCGACCCTACGAGCAGTACTTC.

This clone was counted a few times. The chain links TRBV11-2 to TRBJ1-6; 9 bases line up with TRBD1. Germline loops: CDR1 SGHAT, CDR2 FQNNGV. This CDR3 has 14 residues. After removal of 5 bases from V and 12 bases from J, the junction contained 8 bases not matched to a gene. CDR3 region: CASSRDRATGPLHF. CDR3 DNA: TGTGCCAGCAGCCGGGACAGGGCCACAGGACCCCTCCACTTT.

The chain employs TRBV7-9 and TRBJ1-1; D is unresolved. The CDR3 has 13 residues. V lost 4 bases to trimming and J lost 3 bases, with 9 bases between them. Germline V gene lookup returns CDR1 SEHNR and CDR2 FQNEAQ (reference sequence). CDR3 bases: TGTGCCAGCAGCTCCACGGTAGACACTGAAGCTTTCTTT. Amino acid sequence: CASSSTVDTEAFF.

The rearrangement uses TRBV19 and TRBJ2-7; 8 bases match TRBD2. Germline-derived CDR1 and CDR2 are LNHDA and SQIVND (reference sequence). Trimming removed 5 bases from V and 2 bases from J; junction bases left unmatched: 8. The CDR3 extends over 15 amino acids. CDR3 residues: CASSSAGLGAYEQYF. CDR3 DNA: TGTGCCAGTAGTTCTGCGGGACTAGGGGCCTACGAGCAGTACTTC.

The chain recombines TRBV24-1 with TRBJ2-5, with 10 nucleotides matching TRBD1. J gave up 5 bases and V 4 bases, and 9 bases lay outside the gene matches. This CDR3 region has 16 residues. Germline-derived CDR1 and CDR2 are KGHDR and SFDVKD. In nucleotides, the CDR3 is TGTGCCACCAGTGAGGGGGGACAGGGGTATGAGGAGACCCAGTACTTC. Its translation is CATSEGGQGYEETQYF.

The CDR3 DNA reads TGTGCCAGCAGCCTCAGCGGCGGGAGCTTAAGTGAGCAGTTCTTC. Amino acids: CASSLSGGSLSEQFF. The chain links TRBV28 to TRBJ2-1; 7 bases are shared with TRBD2. Germline V CDR1 and CDR2: MDHEN, SYDVKM. Trimming at V came to 6 bases and at J to 9 bases, leaving 14 bases not matched to a gene. This CDR3 is built from 15 residues.

V and J are TRBV19 and TRBJ2-7; 7 positions match TRBD1. Per germline, CDR1 LNHDA and CDR2 SQIVND (reference sequence). V gave up 10 bases and J gave up 0 bases; unmatched junction bases: 6. CDR3 length: 13 amino acids. The CDR3 DNA is TGTGCCACCGCGGACAGGCTCTCCTACGAGCAGTACTTC. Translated, it gives CATADRLSYEQYF.

The genes are TRBV7-9 and TRBJ2-3; 10 bases line up with TRBD1. Trimming at V came to 1 base and at J to 4 bases, leaving 8 bases not matched to a gene. The CDR3 runs to 17 residues. The germline V gene encodes CDR1 SEHNR and CDR2 FQNEAQ (reference sequence). The CDR3: CASSLEDRGSRADTQYF. CDR3 coding DNA: TGTGCCAGCAGCTTAGAGGACAGGGGGTCGCGGGCAGATACGCAGTATTTT.

The rearrangement joins TRBV6-5 to TRBJ1-2; 9 positions match TRBD1. V was pared by 0 bases and J by 4 bases, with 3 bases of the junction left unmatched. Germline V gene data show CDR1 as MNHEY and CDR2 as SVGAGI. The CDR3 loop spans 15 amino acids. The CDR3, as DNA: TGTGCCAGCAGTTACTCCGGGACAGGGTTCTATGGCTACACCTTC. Translated, it gives CASSYSGTGFYGYTF.

The chain employs TRBV2 and TRBJ1-1; unclear D gene. The V end lost 3 bases, the J end lost 4 bases, and 21 bases lay between the germline ends. Germline lookup yields CDR1 SNHLY and CDR2 FYNNEI. The length of the CDR3 is 17 residues. The CDR3 sequence is CASSEDPRSRGSTEAFF. CDR3 in DNA: TGTGCCAGCAGTGAGGATCCTCGGTCTCGCGGGAGCACTGAAGCTTTCTTT.

The chain recombines TRBV7-9 with TRBJ2-3, with 8 bases that match TRBD1. The CDR3 runs to 15 residues. In germline, CDR1 is SEHNR, CDR2 FQNEAQ (reference sequence). Germline trimming cut 5 bases from V and 1 base from J; bases unmatched to any gene: 5. CDR3 in amino acids: CASSLDRAGTDTQYF. CDR3 in DNA: TGTGCCAGCAGCCTGGACAGGGCCGGCACAGATACGCAGTATTTT.

The V gene is TRBV6-5, the J gene TRBJ1-2; 7 nucleotides align to TRBD1. The V gene's germline CDR1 is MNHEY and CDR2 SVGAGI. Unmatched junction bases numbered 8, after V lost 2 bases and J lost 8 bases. The CDR3 length is 14 residues. The CDR3 DNA reads as TGTGCCAGCAGTTACCGGGGGGGGACAGTGGGCTACACCTTC. Residues: CASSYRGGTVGYTF.

V usage is TRBV5-1 and J usage is TRBJ2-2, with no clear D. The length of the CDR3 is 12 residues. Trimming cost V 3 bases and J 7 bases, with 7 bases left between them. Germline CDR1 SGHRS, CDR2 YFSETQ. As DNA, the CDR3 is TGCGCCAGCAGCTGGGCGAACGGGGAGCTGTTTTTT. This codes for CASSWANGELFF.

The J gene is TRBJ1-1, the V gene TRBV3-1 (or the pseudogene TRBV3-2); the D is unclear. The CDR3 consists of 13 residues. Germline values: CDR1 LGHDT, CDR2 YNNKEL (reference sequence). Deletions cut 3 bases from V and 4 bases from J, with 9 bases between. CDR3 bases: TGTGCCAGCAGCCACCACGGAGGCACTGAAGCTTTCTTT. It encodes CASSHHGGTEAFF.

V and J are TRBV28 and TRBJ1-3; D is ambiguous. Trimming pared 5 bases from V and 4 bases from J, leaving 6 bases between. CDR3 length equals 12 residues. The germline V gene encodes CDR1 MDHEN and CDR2 SYDVKM. The CDR3 nucleotides read TGTGCCAGCAGTATTCAGGGAAACACCATATATTTT. Translating gives CASSIQGNTIYF.

The V call is TRBV19, the J call TRBJ1-1; D is undetermined. CDR1 and CDR2 from the germline V gene are LNHDA and SQIVND (reference sequence). V lost 8 bases, J lost 5 bases, and 18 bases lay in between. This CDR3 region has 14 residues. The CDR3 DNA reads TGTGCCAGTCGCCGCGGGCCGGCGGGTACTGAAGCTTTCTTT. Translating gives CASRRGPAGTEAFF. Full variable domain (outside the CDR3, taken from reference TRBV19 and TRBJ1-1): DGGITQSPKYLFRKEGQNVTLSCEQNLNHDAMYWYRQDPGQGLRLIYYSQIVNDFQKGDIAEGYSVSREKKESFPLTVTSAQKNPTAFYLCASRRGPAGTEAFFGQGTRLTVV.

CDR3 nucleotide sequence: TGTGCCAGCAGTTTAGCGGACAGTGTGAACACTGAAGCTTTCTTT. This translates into CASSLADSVNTEAFF. V gene TRBV28 combines with J gene TRBJ1-1, with D possibly TRBD1 on 6 matching bases. V was shortened by 2 bases and J by 0 bases, with 10 bases between the two germline ends. The CDR3 runs to 15 residues. Germline loops: CDR1 MDHEN, CDR2 SYDVKM.

This clone was recorded once. The gene calls are TRBV30 and TRBJ2-7; weak D call: TRBD2 (6 bases). The CDR3 has 14 amino acids. Germline CDR1 and CDR2: GTSNPN and SVGIG (reference sequence). The germline V and J ends were trimmed by 0 bases and 2 bases, with 11 bases remaining between them. The CDR3 protein is CAWSVGGAAYEQYF. CDR3 DNA: TGTGCCTGGAGTGTAGGCGGGGCGGCCTACGAGCAGTACTTC.

This sequence joins TRBV5-1 and TRBJ1-6, with 8 positions matching TRBD1. Germline loops: CDR1 SGHRS, CDR2 YFSETQ. V lost 4 bases to trimming and J lost 6 bases; unmatched junction nucleotides: 6. The CDR3 length is 15 residues. CDR3 sequence: CASSVPTGVNSPLHF. As DNA, the CDR3 is TGCGCCAGCAGCGTACCGACAGGGGTTAATTCACCCCTCCACTTT.